This T cell receptor (beta chain) came from a study of regulatory T cells in long-lasting Graves disease. Noted time point: newly diagnosed GD, antithyroid drugs for less than 3 months. RNA from PBMCs was the source of the TCR library. The authors drew about 9 milliliters of peripheral blood into EDTA tubes. This clonotype has more than one count but fewer than ten. The antigen is not known. TCR beta libraries were built with iRepertoire HTBI primers and Arm-PCR of CDR3 regions. One entry per CDR3 protein results from TCRdb running MiXCR on the multiplex PCR reads. This sample has about 540,000 distinct CDR3 sequences; about 13% occur once, and the top ten carry roughly a tenth. Germline V gene lookup returns CDR1 SQVTM and CDR2 ANQGSEA. J gave up 5 bases and V 5 bases, and 10 bases lay outside the gene matches. The CDR3 spans 14 residues. Study-wide results and limits: Patients whose Graves' disease persisted exhibited lower TCR diversity than those newly diagnosed.

This same sample was also part of a study on T cells in Graves' hyperthyroidism and ophthalmopathy. As reported in that work: HTBI primers drove first-round RT-PCR of the TCR CDR3. Within blood appeared most thyroid clonotypes that had expanded above 0.001.

Specimen: peripheral blood mononuclear cells (PBMCs), collected at new diagnosis, from a patient treated with antithyroid drugs. This clonotype was obtained from a man between 25 and 39 years old with Graves disease. V and J are TRBV29-1 and TRBJ2-5, with 8 nucleotides matching TRBD2. CDR3 DNA: TGCAGCGTTAGGGCTAGCGGGTTGTTTGAGACCCAGTACTTC. It encodes CSVRASGLFETQYF.